This TCR beta chain was identified during a study of T cell repertoires in cytomegalovirus infection. Germline V gene sequence: CDR1 DFQATT, CDR2 SNEGSKA (reference sequence). Trimming took 5 bases from V and 7 from J, leaving 18 bases between them. CDR3 length: 14 amino acids. One entry per CDR3 protein, called by TCRdb with MiXCR from the reads. The table includes 250,000 to 300,000 distinct CDR3 sequences, approximately 8.3% detected once. This TCR was recovered from a human donor in good health (CMV status not recorded). Some clones in this sample may be carry-over from other donors' samples. V and J are TRBV20-1 and TRBJ1-5; tentative D call: TRBD1 (6 bases). Sequencing used PBMCs. Here the CDR3 DNA reads TGCAGTGCTGGGGGGCGGGGGACCCGCCAGCCCCAGCATTTT. This encodes CSAGGRGTRQPQHF.